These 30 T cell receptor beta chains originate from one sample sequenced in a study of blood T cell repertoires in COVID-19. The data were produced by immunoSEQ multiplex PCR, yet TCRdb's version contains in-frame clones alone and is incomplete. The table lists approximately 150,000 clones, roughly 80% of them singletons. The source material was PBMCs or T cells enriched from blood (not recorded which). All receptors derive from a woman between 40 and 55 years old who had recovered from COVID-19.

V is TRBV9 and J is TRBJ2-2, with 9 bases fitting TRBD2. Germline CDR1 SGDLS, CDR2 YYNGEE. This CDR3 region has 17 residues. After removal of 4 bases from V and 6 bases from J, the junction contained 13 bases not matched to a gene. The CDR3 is CASSSPLAGGPAGELFF. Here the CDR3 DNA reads TGTGCCAGCAGCTCACCTCTGGCGGGGGGGCCGGCCGGGGAGCTGTTTTTT.

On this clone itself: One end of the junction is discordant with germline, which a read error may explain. CDR3 sequence: CASSFLGVLFF. CDR3 nucleotides: TGTGCCAGCAGTTTTCTCGGGGTGCTGTTTTTT. This chain uses TRBV12-3 or TRBV12-4 with TRBJ2-2; tentative D call: TRBD2 (5 bases). The CDR3 consists of 11 residues.

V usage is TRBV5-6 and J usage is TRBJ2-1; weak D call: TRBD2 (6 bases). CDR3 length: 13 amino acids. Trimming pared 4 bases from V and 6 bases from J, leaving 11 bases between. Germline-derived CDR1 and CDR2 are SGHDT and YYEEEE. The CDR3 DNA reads TGTGCCAGCAGCCCGGACTACGTCAATGAGCAGTTCTTC. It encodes CASSPDYVNEQFF. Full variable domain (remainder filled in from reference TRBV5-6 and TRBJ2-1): DAGVTQSPTHLIKTRGQQVTLRCSPKSGHDTVSWYQQALGQGPQFIFQYYEEEERQRGNFPDRFSGHQFPNYSSELNVNALLLGDSALYLCASSPDYVNEQFFGPGTRLTVL.

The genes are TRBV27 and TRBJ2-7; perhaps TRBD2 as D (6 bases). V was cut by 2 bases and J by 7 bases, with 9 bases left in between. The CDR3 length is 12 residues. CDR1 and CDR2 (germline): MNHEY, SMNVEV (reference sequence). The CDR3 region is CASSLGGKEQYF. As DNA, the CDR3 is TGTGCCAGCAGTTTAGGAGGGAAGGAGCAGTACTTC.

The chain's CDR3 is CATGGTDFGNTIYF. The CDR3, as DNA: TGTGCCACCGGAGGTACAGACTTTGGAAACACCATATATTTT. V gene TRBV6-5 combines with J gene TRBJ1-3; unclear D gene. Trimming took off 10 bases at V and 3 bases at J, with 16 bases between the two ends. Germline CDR1 reads MNHEY; CDR2 reads SVGAGI. The CDR3 covers 14 residues.

In nucleotides, the CDR3 is TGTGCCAGCAGCCAAGAAGAGAGCTCCTACGAGCAGTACTTC. Its protein is CASSQEESSYEQYF. The gene calls are TRBV3-1 (or the pseudogene TRBV3-2) and TRBJ2-7; D not resolved. In germline, CDR1 is LGHDT, CDR2 YNNKEL (reference sequence). V shed 0 bases and J shed 0 bases, with 6 bases lying between them. The CDR3 spans 14 residues.

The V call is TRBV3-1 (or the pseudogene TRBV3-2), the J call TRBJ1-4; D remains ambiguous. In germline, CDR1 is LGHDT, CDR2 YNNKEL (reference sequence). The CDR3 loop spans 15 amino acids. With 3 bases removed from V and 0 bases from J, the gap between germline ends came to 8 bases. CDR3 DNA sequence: TGTGCCAGCAGCCAGTTCCAGACAACTAATGAAAAACTGTTTTTT. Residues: CASSQFQTTNEKLFF.

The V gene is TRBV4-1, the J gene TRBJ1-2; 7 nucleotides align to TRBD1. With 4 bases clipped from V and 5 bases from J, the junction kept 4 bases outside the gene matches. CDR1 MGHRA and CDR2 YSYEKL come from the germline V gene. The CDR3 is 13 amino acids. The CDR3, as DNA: TGCGCCAGCAGCCCCGGGACAGAGTATGGCTACACCTTC. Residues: CASSPGTEYGYTF.

This chain's CDR3 is CASSVDPSGNYNEQFF. The CDR3, as DNA: TGTGCCAGCAGCGTAGACCCTAGCGGGAATTACAATGAGCAGTTCTTC. This chain uses TRBV9 with TRBJ2-1, with 9 positions matching TRBD2. The CDR3 has 16 residues. Germline values: CDR1 SGDLS, CDR2 YYNGEE. J lost 4 bases, V lost 0 bases, and 5 bases had no gene match.

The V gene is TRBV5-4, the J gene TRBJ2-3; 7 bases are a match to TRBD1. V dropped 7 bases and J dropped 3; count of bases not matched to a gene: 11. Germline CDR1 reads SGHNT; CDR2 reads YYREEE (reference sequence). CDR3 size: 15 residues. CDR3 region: CASSSGTVITDTQYF. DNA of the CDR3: TGTGCCAGCTCCTCGGGGACAGTAATTACAGATACGCAGTATTTT.

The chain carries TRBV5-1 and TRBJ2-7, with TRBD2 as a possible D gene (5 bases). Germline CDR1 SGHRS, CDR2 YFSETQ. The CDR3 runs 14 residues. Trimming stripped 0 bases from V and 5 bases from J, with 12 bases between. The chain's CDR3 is CASSLVLGSDEQYF. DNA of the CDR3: TGCGCCAGCAGCTTGGTGCTGGGGAGCGACGAGCAGTACTTC.

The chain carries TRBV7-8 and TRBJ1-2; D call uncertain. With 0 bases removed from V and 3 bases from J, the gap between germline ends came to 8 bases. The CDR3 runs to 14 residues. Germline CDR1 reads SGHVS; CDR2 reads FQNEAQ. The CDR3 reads CASSLALQYYGYTF. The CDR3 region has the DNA TGTGCCAGCAGCTTAGCGTTACAGTACTATGGCTACACCTTC.

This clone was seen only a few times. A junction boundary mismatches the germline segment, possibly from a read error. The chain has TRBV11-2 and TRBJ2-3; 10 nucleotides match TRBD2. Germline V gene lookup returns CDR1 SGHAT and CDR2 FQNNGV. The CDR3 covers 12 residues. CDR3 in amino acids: CASSSQGLALVF. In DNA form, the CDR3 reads TGTGCCAGCAGCTCCCAGGGACTAGCGTTAGTTTTT.

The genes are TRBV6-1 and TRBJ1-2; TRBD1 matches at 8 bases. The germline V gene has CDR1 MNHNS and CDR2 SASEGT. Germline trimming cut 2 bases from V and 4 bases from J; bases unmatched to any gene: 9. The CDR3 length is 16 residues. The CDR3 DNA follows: TGTGCCAGCAGTGAATCGAGTCAGGGGGCCGTCTATGGCTACACCTTC. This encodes CASSESSQGAVYGYTF.

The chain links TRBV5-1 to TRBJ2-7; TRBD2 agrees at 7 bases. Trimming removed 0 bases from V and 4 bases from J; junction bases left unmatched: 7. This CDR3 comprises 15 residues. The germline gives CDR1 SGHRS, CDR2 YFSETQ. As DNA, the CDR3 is TGCGCCAGCAGCTTGGATCGCGGGAGTTCGTACGAGCAGTACTTC. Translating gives CASSLDRGSSYEQYF. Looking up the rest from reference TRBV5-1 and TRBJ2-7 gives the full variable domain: KAGVTQTPRYLIKTRGQQVTLSCSPISGHRSVSWYQQTPGQGLQFLFEYFSETQRNKGNFPGRFSGRQFSNSRSEMNVSTLELGDSALYLCASSLDRGSSYEQYFGPGTRLTVT.

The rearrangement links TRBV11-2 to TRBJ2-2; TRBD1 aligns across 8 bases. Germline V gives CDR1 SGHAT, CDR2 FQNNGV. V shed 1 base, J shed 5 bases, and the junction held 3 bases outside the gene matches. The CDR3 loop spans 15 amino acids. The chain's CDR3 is CASSLGQGRTGELFF. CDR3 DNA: TGTGCCAGCAGCTTAGGACAGGGGAGGACCGGGGAGCTGTTTTTT. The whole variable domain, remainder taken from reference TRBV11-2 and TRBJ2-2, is EAGVAQSPRYKIIEKRQSVAFWCNPISGHATLYWYQQILGQGPKLLIQFQNNGVVDDSQLPKDRFSAERLKGVDSTLKIQPAKLEDSAVYLCASSLGQGRTGELFFGEGSRLTVL.

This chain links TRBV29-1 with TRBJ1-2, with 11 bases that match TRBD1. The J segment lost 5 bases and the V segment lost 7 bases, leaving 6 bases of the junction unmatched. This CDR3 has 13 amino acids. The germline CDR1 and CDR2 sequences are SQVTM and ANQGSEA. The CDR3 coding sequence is TGCAGCGGGGGACAGGGGGATGGATATGGCTACACCTTC. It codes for CSGGQGDGYGYTF. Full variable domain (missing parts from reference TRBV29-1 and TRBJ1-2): SAVISQKPSRDICQRGTSLTIQCQVDSQVTMMFWYRQQPGQSLTLIATANQGSEATYESGFVIDKFPISRPNLTFSTLTVSNMSPEDSSIYLCSGGQGDGYGYTFGSGTRLTVV.

The CDR3 loop reads CASSPYGLRLGNTEAFF. For the CDR3, the DNA is TGTGCCAGCAGCCCCTACGGACTCCGTCTAGGAAACACTGAAGCTTTCTTT. This chain joins TRBV3-1 (or the pseudogene TRBV3-2) and TRBJ1-1; unclear D gene. The V and J ends lost 4 bases and 2 bases respectively, with 20 bases between them. The germline V gene has CDR1 LGHDT and CDR2 YNNKEL (reference sequence). CDR3 length: 17 amino acids.

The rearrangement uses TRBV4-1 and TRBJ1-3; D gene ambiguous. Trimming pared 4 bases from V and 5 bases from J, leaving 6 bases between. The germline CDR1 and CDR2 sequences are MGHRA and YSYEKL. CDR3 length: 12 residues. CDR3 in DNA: TGCGCCAGCAGCCCCCACAGAAACACCATATATTTT. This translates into CASSPHRNTIYF.

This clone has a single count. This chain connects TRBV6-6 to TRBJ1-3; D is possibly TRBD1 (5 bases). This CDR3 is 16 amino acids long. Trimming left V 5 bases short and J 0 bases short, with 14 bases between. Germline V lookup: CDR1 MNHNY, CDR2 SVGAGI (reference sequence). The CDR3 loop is CASSTQGDNSGNTIYF. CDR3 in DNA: TGTGCCAGCAGTACCCAGGGCGATAACTCTGGAAACACCATATATTTT.

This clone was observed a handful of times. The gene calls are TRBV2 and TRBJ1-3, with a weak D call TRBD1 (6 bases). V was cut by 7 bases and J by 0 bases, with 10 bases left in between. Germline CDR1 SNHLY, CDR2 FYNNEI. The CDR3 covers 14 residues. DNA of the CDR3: TGTGCCAGCACCGACAGGACCTCTGGAAACACCATATATTTT. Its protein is CASTDRTSGNTIYF.

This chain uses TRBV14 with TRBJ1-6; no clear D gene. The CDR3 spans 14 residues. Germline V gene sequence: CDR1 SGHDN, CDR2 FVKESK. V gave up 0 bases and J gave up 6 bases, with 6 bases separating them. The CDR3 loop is CASSQETPNSPLHF. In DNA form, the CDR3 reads TGTGCCAGCAGCCAAGAGACACCTAATTCACCCCTCCACTTT.

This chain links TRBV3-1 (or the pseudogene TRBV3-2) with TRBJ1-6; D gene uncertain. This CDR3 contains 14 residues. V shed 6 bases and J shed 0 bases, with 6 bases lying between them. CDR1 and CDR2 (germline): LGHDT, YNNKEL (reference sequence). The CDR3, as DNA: TGTGCCAGCAGTAGAAGCTCCTATAATTCACCCCTCCACTTT. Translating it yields CASSRSSYNSPLHF.

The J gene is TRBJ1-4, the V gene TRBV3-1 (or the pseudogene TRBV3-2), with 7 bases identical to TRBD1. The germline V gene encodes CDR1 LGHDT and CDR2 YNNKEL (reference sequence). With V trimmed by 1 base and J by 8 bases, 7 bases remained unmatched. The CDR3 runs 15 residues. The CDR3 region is CASSQGRGGQEKLFF. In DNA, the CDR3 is TGTGCCAGCAGCCAAGGGAGAGGGGGACAGGAAAAACTGTTTTTT.

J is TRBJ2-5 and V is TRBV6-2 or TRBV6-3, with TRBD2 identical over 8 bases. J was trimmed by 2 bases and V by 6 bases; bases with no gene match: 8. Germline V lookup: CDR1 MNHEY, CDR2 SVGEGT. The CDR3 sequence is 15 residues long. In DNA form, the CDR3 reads TGTGCCAGCAGCAGAGTAGCGGGGAGGCAAGAGACCCAGTACTTC. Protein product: CASSRVAGRQETQYF.

The CDR3 here is CASSQPGVGSNQPQHF. DNA of the CDR3: TGCGCCAGCAGCCAACCAGGGGTGGGTAGCAATCAGCCCCAGCATTTT. The J gene is TRBJ1-5, the V gene TRBV4-1; tentatively, D is TRBD1 (6 bases). CDR3 length: 16 amino acids. CDR1 and CDR2 (germline): MGHRA, YSYEKL. Trimming pared 2 bases from V and 0 bases from J, leaving 11 bases between.

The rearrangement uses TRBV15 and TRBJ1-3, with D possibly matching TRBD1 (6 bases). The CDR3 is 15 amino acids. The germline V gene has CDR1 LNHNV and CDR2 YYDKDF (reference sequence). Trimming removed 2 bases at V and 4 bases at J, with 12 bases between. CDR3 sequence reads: CATSRSRTVGNTIYF. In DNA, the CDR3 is TGTGCCACCAGCAGATCTCGGACAGTCGGAAACACCATATATTTT.

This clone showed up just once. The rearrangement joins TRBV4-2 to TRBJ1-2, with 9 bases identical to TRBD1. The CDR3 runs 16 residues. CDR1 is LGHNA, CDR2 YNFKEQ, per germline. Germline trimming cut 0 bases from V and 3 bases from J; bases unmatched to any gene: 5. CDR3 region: CASSQDRGQGYYGYTF. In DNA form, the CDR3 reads TGTGCCAGCAGCCAAGATAGGGGACAGGGCTACTATGGCTACACCTTC.

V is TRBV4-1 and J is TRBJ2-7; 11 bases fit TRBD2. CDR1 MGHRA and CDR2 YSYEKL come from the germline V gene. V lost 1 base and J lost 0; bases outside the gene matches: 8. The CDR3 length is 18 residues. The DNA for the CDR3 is TGCGCCAGCAGCCAAGTGGGGGGACTAGCGGTAAGCTCCTACGAGCAGTACTTC. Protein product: CASSQVGGLAVSSYEQYF.

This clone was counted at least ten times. The CDR3 DNA reads TGTGCCAGCAGCTACGGAAGACTCAGACAGGGGGCTGGGAATGAAAAACTGTTTTTT. The encoded protein is CASSYGRLRQGAGNEKLFF. This chain links TRBV7-9 with TRBJ1-4; 10 positions agree with TRBD1. The CDR3 extends over 19 amino acids. Germline assignment: CDR1 SEHNR and CDR2 FQNEAQ (reference sequence). J was trimmed by 5 bases and V by 4 bases; bases with no gene match: 16.